This is a list of T cell receptor beta chains from one sample in a study of cytomegalovirus exposure and HLA in healthy donors. Sequencing used immunoSEQ multiplex PCR; TCRdb keeps in-frame clones, though not all of them. The table includes over 250,000 clones, around 85% detected once. The sequencing sample was made of PBMCs. These receptors were obtained from a woman younger than 30 in good health and CMV-seronegative. The CDR3 runs from the conserved cysteine through the conserved F or W. The D gene is left open where the match is weak. The size field is filled for only some rows; it gives once, few, many or a size class.

TRBJ2-1 | TRBD2 | TRBV27 | - | TGTGCCAGCAGTCCCGGGACTAGCGGCAAGGGTGAGCAGTTCTTC | CASSPGTSGKGEQFF
TRBJ1-1 | - | TRBV6-5 | once | TGTGCCAGCACCTCCGGAGAGAACACTGAAGCTTTCTTT | CASTSGENTEAFF
TRBJ2-3 | TRBD2 | TRBV7-2 | - | TGTGCCAGCATCCGGACTAGCCCCCCAGATACGCAGTATTTT | CASIRTSPPDTQYF
TRBJ2-5 | - | TRBV11-2 | few | TGTGCCAGCAGCTTTGCAGGGCTAGAGACCCAGTACTTC | CASSFAGLETQYF
TRBJ2-3 | TRBD1 | TRBV7-2 | - | TGTGCCAGCAGCATAACAGGGGGCATAAGGACAGATACGCAGTATTTT | CASSITGGIRTDTQYF
TRBJ1-1 | TRBD1 | TRBV10-3 | - | TGTGCCATCAGTGAACCCGGTAGACAGGGCGACACTGAAGCTTTCTTT | CAISEPGRQGDTEAFF
TRBJ2-7 | - | TRBV2 | - | TGTGCCAGCAGTGGGACAGGGACTACCTACGAGCAGTACTTC | CASSGTGTTYEQYF
TRBJ2-2 | TRBD1 | TRBV27 | - | TGTGCCAGCAGTTTATTGACAGGGGGCGCAACCGGGGAGCTGTTTTTT | CASSLLTGGATGELFF
TRBJ1-2 | TRBD1 | TRBV19 | - | TGTGCCAGTAGTACCGGACAGGGGGCGAATGGCTACACCTTC | CASSTGQGANGYTF
TRBJ2-7 | - | TRBV11-3 | - | TGTGCCAGCAGCGCCCGGACAGCGTGGCCCTACGAGCAGTACTTC | CASSARTAWPYEQYF
TRBJ2-3 | - | TRBV21-1 | - | TGTGCCAGCAGCAAAACAAGACTAGCGGAGTGCACAGATACGCAGTATTTT | CASSKTRLAECTDTQYF
TRBJ2-6 | TRBD1 | TRBV7-2 | - | TGTGCCAGCAGCTTTGGGACAGTAAGCTCTGGGGCCAACGTCCTGACTTTC | CASSFGTVSSGANVLTF
TRBJ1-2 | TRBD1 | TRBV5-1 | - | TGCGCCAGCAGCTTGGCCGGAGGGGGCGATGGCTACACCTTC | CASSLAGGGDGYTF
TRBJ2-1 | TRBD2 | TRBV30 | - | TGTGCCTGGACTAGCGGGAGGGGGGCCAATGAGCAGTTCTTC | CAWTSGRGANEQFF
TRBJ2-5 | - | TRBV27 | - | TGTGCCAGCAGTTTTAAGACCCAGTACTTC | CASSFKTQYF
TRBJ1-4 | - | TRBV6-5 | - | TGTGCCAGCAGTCGACAGTATACTAATGAAAAACTGTTTTTT | CASSRQYTNEKLFF
TRBJ2-1 | TRBD1 | TRBV5-1 | - | TGCGCCAGCACCCTCCGGACAGGGAATAACAATGAGCAGTTCTTC | CASTLRTGNNNEQFF
TRBJ2-7 | - | TRBV4-3 | - | TGCGCCAGCAGCCAAGATTTTTCAGGGGCAGGCTACGAGCAGTACTTC | CASSQDFSGAGYEQYF
TRBJ1-1 | - | TRBV30 | - | TGTGCCTGGATAGGGGCTCAGGCCAACACTGAAGCTTTCTTT | CAWIGAQANTEAFF
TRBJ2-2 | - | TRBV11-3 | - | TGTGCCACCGCGGGGAACACCGGGGAGCTGTTTTTT | CATAGNTGELFF
TRBJ2-7 | TRBD2 | TRBV27 | - | TGTGCCAGCAGTTTAGGGACTAGCGGGAGGGGGGAGCAGTACTTC | CASSLGTSGRGEQYF
TRBJ2-3 | TRBD1 | TRBV9 | - | TGTGCCAGCAGCGAAGGGGGACAGGCAGATACGCAGTATTTT | CASSEGGQADTQYF
TRBJ1-1 | - | TRBV5-1 | - | TGCGCCAGCAGAGAACAAGGGGCCCCGGACACTGAAGCTTTCTTT | CASREQGAPDTEAFF
TRBJ1-1 | TRBD1 | TRBV5-1 | few | TGCGCCAGCAGCACAAGACAGGGACCGAACACTGAAGCTTTCTTT | CASSTRQGPNTEAFF
TRBJ1-5 | - | TRBV27 | - | TGTGCCAGCGGGGGGGGCAATCAGCCCCAGCATTTT | CASGGGNQPQHF
TRBJ1-1 | TRBD1 | TRBV10-1 | - | TGCGCCAGCAGTGACGCTCAGACAGGGGGCAAGACTGAAGCTTTCTTT | CASSDAQTGGKTEAFF
TRBJ2-2 | - | TRBV28 | - | TGTGCCAGCTTCCGGGTGGGTGAAGCCGGGGAGCTGTTTTTT | CASFRVGEAGELFF
TRBJ1-4 | TRBD1 | TRBV20-1 | few | TGCAGTGCACGAGGGGGCGAAAAACTGTTTTTT | CSARGGEKLFF
TRBJ1-1 | - | TRBV25-1 | - | TGTGCCAGCCCCCAATTAGCCAGGGAATCGGGCACTGAAGCTTTCTTT | CASPQLARESGTEAFF
TRBJ2-3 | TRBD2 | TRBV5-1 | - | TGCGCCAGCAGCTTGATTCCTAGCGGGGGACGGGATACGCAGTATTTT | CASSLIPSGGRDTQYF
TRBJ2-5 | - | TRBV9 | - | TGTGCCAGCAGCGTTACCGGGTTGGAGACCCAGTACTTC | CASSVTGLETQYF
TRBJ1-2 | - | TRBV30 | - | TGTGCCTTCGACGGACAGCGTCGTAGCTACACCTTC | CAFDGQRRSYTF
TRBJ1-5 | - | TRBV2 | few | TGTGCCAGCACCAACCGGGACAACCTAAATCAGCCCCAGCATTTT | CASTNRDNLNQPQHF
TRBJ2-5 | TRBD2 | TRBV19 | - | TGTGCCAGTAGTATAGAGGCAGCGGGGCAGACCCAGTACTTC | CASSIEAAGQTQYF
TRBJ1-1 | TRBD1 | TRBV4-3 | - | TGCGCCAGCAGCTGGGGGACAGGGGTTGCGACTGAAGCTTTCTTT | CASSWGTGVATEAFF
TRBJ1-2 | TRBD1 | TRBV19 | few | TGTGCCAGTAGTATCCGAGACAGGGCGATCTACACCTTC | CASSIRDRAIYTF
TRBJ1-6 | - | TRBV4-3 | few | TGCGCCAGCAGCCAAGAGAGAGACCTGGACTATTCACCCCTCCACTTT | CASSQERDLDYSPLHF
TRBJ1-6 | - | TRBV30 | - | TGTGCCTGGAGGAAACGGGGTATCTATAATTCACCCCTCCACTTT | CAWRKRGIYNSPLHF
TRBJ1-2 | TRBD1 | TRBV30 | few | TGTGCCTGGAGTAAACAGGGGGCGCTCGGCTACACCTTC | CAWSKQGALGYTF
TRBJ1-5 | - | TRBV2 | - | TGTGCCAGCAGTGACCGGACAGAAAATCAGCCCCAGCATTTT | CASSDRTENQPQHF
TRBJ2-1 | - | TRBV30 | - | TGTGCCGGGGGGATTGCGATCGATTCCTACAATGAGCAGTTCTTC | CAGGIAIDSYNEQFF